The T cell receptor (beta chain) under discussion was sequenced for a study of T cell responses to AZD1222 COVID-19 vaccine (dated by TCRdb to the early 2020s). Looking at the study overall: Because spike-specific TCR depth and breadth did not differ between the two schedules, AZD1222 recipients who got a second dose at roughly 4 weeks were pooled with those who got a second dose at roughly 12 weeks. TCR sequencing was performed for roughly 250 trial participants, of whom roughly 200 were given two doses of AZD1222 and around 26 were given two doses of MenACWY control vaccine. Enrollment into the trials was organized by age into subgroups of 18-55, 56-69 and 70-plus years, and those subgroups contained 148, 28 and 57 TCR-sequenced participants, respectively.

The CDR3 regions of human TCRbeta chains were analyzed by immunosequencing. In the paper's pipeline: Repertoire TCRs were checked for matches against a reference library of SARS-CoV-2-specific TCRs that had been generated using the MIRA antigen-specificity platform. Breadth was defined as the fraction of unique TCRs that were SARS-CoV-2-associated. Depth was defined as the fraction of total T cells that were SARS-CoV-2-associated. Using the MIRA data, each spike-specific TCR was mapped to the spike region that the TCR reacts to and placed in a CD4 or CD8 class. Log10-transformed breadth and depth values were compared by one-way ANOVA with Sidak's multiple comparisons tests. Here the immuneACCESS table is served through TCRdb, limited to in-frame sequences with V and J called. Missing clones are a known gap in these copies; in checked studies unresolved V genes cover under half, and the rest lacks a known reason. V, J and clone size derive from that table, while D and trimming were established from the DNA sequence. The sample yields some 95,000 clones; 65% to 90% were counted once. Roughly 6% of the sample rests with the top ten.

Points the paper makes about the study in general: Because no day 14 peak-response samples were available, repertoires were characterized only after the peak T cell response. The vaccine-associated CD4 TCRs covered the entire spike protein, and the dominant responses fell in regions 160-218 and 743-854. The 56-69-year group was small, and its depth increase did not reach significance, likely because of low power. Reportedly, almost half of the unique spike-specific TCRs recognized epitopes lying outside the regions that are mutated in the B.1.351 and B.1.1.7 variants. Most participants were white British and females outnumbered males, and the authors suggested that clonal diversity may have been underestimated. Conclusions about previously exposed vaccinees were limited because only six AZD1222 recipients were SARS-CoV-2 seropositive at baseline. After two AZD1222 doses, spike-specific TCR breadth and depth were significantly higher than at day 0 and than in MenACWY recipients.

Looking up the germline V gene yields CDR1 SGHVS and CDR2 FQNEAQ. Clipping removes 5 bases from V and 5 bases from J, with 6 as the unmatched junction base count. From cysteine to phenylalanine, the CDR3 is 14 amino acids long. Kept here is only the CDR3 DNA, which spans 42 bases and is read in frame from base 1. The sample's time point label, in plain terms: baseline before first vaccination. Samples from vaccinated people were obtained from the UK trials COV001 and COV002, which included a single-blind randomized controlled phase 2/3 trial of AZD1222 (ChAdOx1 nCoV-19) in healthy adults. For TCRbeta chain sequencing, PBMC samples were collected from trial participants at day 0 and at day 28 after the second dose. Notes on this clone: The antigen it binds to is not known. It has no much larger one-base neighbor in the sample; base qualities were not kept.

The TCR comes from an adult in good health. The rearranged chain carries TRBV7-8 and TRBJ1-5, and 7 bases in between align with TRBD1. The specimen was peripheral blood, collected on day 0 of AZD1222 vaccination. The CDR3 protein sequence reads: CASSQGTVDQPQHF. The DNA is as follows: TGTGCCAGCAGCCAGGGGACAGTGGATCAGCCCCAGCATTTT. The full variable domain, with segments outside the CDR3 supplied by the reference TRBV7-8 and TRBJ1-5 proteins, appears as GAGVSQSPRYKVAKRGQDVALRCDPISGHVSLFWYQQALGQGPEFLTYFQNEAQLDKSGLPSDRFFAERPEGSVSTLKIQRTQQEDSAVYLCASSQGTVDQPQHFGDGTRLSIL.